The 32 T cell receptor beta chains listed next were all sequenced from one sample in a study of T cell responses to AZD1222 COVID-19 vaccine. The protocol was immunoSEQ multiplex PCR, while the TCRdb copy is restricted to in-frame clones and leaves out a portion. Of under 150,000 clones listed, approximately 90% are singletons. The source material was peripheral blood, sampled on day 0 of AZD1222 vaccination. These TCRs come from an adult in good health.

The gene calls are TRBV30 and TRBJ1-6, with unresolved D. CDR3 length equals 13 residues. Per germline, CDR1 GTSNPN and CDR2 SVGIG (reference sequence). V lost 0 bases and J lost 6, with 6 bases in between. The CDR3 coding sequence is TGTGCCTGGAGTGTACTTACTAATTCACCCCTCCACTTT. It codes for CAWSVLTNSPLHF.

The rearrangement links TRBV5-6 to TRBJ2-7; no reliable D call. The CDR3 contains 13 residues. CDR1 SGHDT and CDR2 YYEEEE come from the germline V gene. Trimming stripped 2 bases from V and 3 bases from J, with 9 bases between. CDR3 DNA sequence: TGTGCCAGCAGCTTCGGCAGAGGCTACGAGCAGTACTTC. It yields the protein CASSFGRGYEQYF.

Only a few counts were recorded for this clone. The genes are TRBV4-1 and TRBJ2-1; 10 positions match TRBD2. Unmatched junction bases numbered 3, after V lost 1 base and J lost 9 bases. From germline, CDR1 is MGHRA and CDR2 YSYEKL. The CDR3 extends over 14 amino acids. The CDR3 region is CASSQVLAGVEQFF. The CDR3 bases are TGCGCCAGCAGCCAAGTCCTAGCGGGAGTTGAGCAGTTCTTC.

V usage is TRBV30 and J usage is TRBJ1-1; D is uncertain. The germline V gene encodes CDR1 GTSNPN and CDR2 SVGIG (reference sequence). The CDR3 contains 12 residues. The V gene lost 4 bases and the J gene lost 3 bases, with 9 bases spanning the gap. DNA for the CDR3: TGTGCCTGGAACCCTGGGGACACTGAAGCTTTCTTT. Translated, it gives CAWNPGDTEAFF.

The chain employs TRBV28 and TRBJ2-1; D is possibly TRBD1 (5 bases). Germline CDR1 reads MDHEN; CDR2 reads SYDVKM. V shed 4 bases and J shed 8 bases, with 18 bases lying between them. CDR3 size: 15 residues. The CDR3 bases are TGTGCCAGCAGTTCGGCGGACAAAATTATCCATGAGCAGTTCTTC. It encodes CASSSADKIIHEQFF.

The rearrangement joins TRBV10-3 to TRBJ2-3; D remains unclear. Trimming left V 10 bases short and J 0 bases short, with 11 bases between. The CDR3 has 13 residues. Germline V CDR1 and CDR2: ENHRY, SYGVKD. As DNA, the CDR3 is TGTGCCACCAGCCACCAGAGCACAGATACGCAGTATTTT. It codes for CATSHQSTDTQYF.

In DNA, the CDR3 is TGTGCCAGCCGGACAGGGTTTGAGGGCTATGGCTACACCTTC. It translates to CASRTGFEGYGYTF. The J gene is TRBJ1-2, the V gene TRBV19; 8 bases match TRBD1. The germline CDR1 and CDR2 sequences are LNHDA and SQIVND (reference sequence). V shed 9 bases and J 4 bases; nucleotides not matched to a gene: 10. The CDR3 has 14 residues.

The chain is built from TRBV6-5 and TRBJ2-7; 7 nucleotides agree with TRBD2. In germline, CDR1 is MNHEY, CDR2 SVGAGI. CDR3 length: 16 amino acids. V gave up 4 bases and J gave up 6 bases; unmatched junction bases: 15. The CDR3 coding sequence is TGTGCCAGCAGTTCATACTCCGGAACTAGCGAGGGCGAGCAGTACTTC. This translates into CASSSYSGTSEGEQYF.

This clone has only one observation. The chain couples TRBV4-3 to TRBJ2-7; TRBD2 matches at 12 bases. CDR3 size: 15 residues. Germline V gives CDR1 LGHNA, CDR2 YSLEER. The trim removed 1 base at V and 6 bases at J, leaving 4 bases unmatched. The CDR3 bases are TGCGCCAGCAGCCAAGGACTAGCGGGAGAAGGCGAGCAGTACTTC. Its translation: CASSQGLAGEGEQYF.

This rearrangement joins TRBV5-4 to TRBJ2-1; 7 positions match TRBD1. The CDR3 covers 15 residues. In germline, CDR1 is SGHNT, CDR2 YYREEE (reference sequence). Unmatched junction bases numbered 9, after V lost 3 bases and J lost 6 bases. CDR3 sequence (DNA): TGTGCCAGCAGCTCGTACAGGGGTAGTCTCAATGAGCAGTTCTTC. Translation gives CASSSYRGSLNEQFF. Filled out from reference TRBV5-4 and TRBJ2-1, the complete variable domain reads ETGVTQSPTHLIKTRGQQVTLRCSSQSGHNTVSWYQQALGQGPQFIFQYYREEENGRGNFPPRFSGLQFPNYSSELNVNALELDDSALYLCASSSYRGSLNEQFFGPGTRLTVL.

The J gene is TRBJ2-7, the V gene TRBV12-3 or TRBV12-4; D is tentatively TRBD1 or TRBD2 (5 bases each). The CDR3 loop spans 13 amino acids. Trimming shortened V by 3 bases and J by 5 bases, and 11 bases separated the two germline ends. CDR3 residues: CASSLGVGNEQYF. The CDR3 nucleotides are TGTGCCAGCAGTTTGGGGGTAGGGAACGAGCAGTACTTC.

The chain carries TRBV19 and TRBJ2-6; D is ambiguous. V gave up 8 bases and J gave up 1 base, with 9 bases separating them. CDR1 is LNHDA, CDR2 SQIVND, per germline (reference sequence). This CDR3 is 14 amino acids long. CDR3 bases: TGTGCCAGTCGAAGAGCTTCTGGGGCCAACGTCCTGACTTTC. It yields the protein CASRRASGANVLTF. Filled out from reference TRBV19 and TRBJ2-6, the complete variable domain reads DGGITQSPKYLFRKEGQNVTLSCEQNLNHDAMYWYRQDPGQGLRLIYYSQIVNDFQKGDIAEGYSVSREKKESFPLTVTSAQKNPTAFYLCASRRASGANVLTFGAGSRLTVL.

The chain recombines TRBV30 with TRBJ2-4, with 8 bases fitting TRBD2. The CDR3 has 15 amino acids. The V and J ends lost 4 bases and 2 bases, in that order; junction bases with no gene match: 7. Germline CDR1 is GTSNPN and CDR2 is SVGIG (reference sequence). This CDR3 reads CAWTPGGASKNIQYF. CDR3 DNA sequence: TGTGCCTGGACCCCCGGGGGGGCGTCCAAAAACATTCAGTACTTC.

The V and J genes are TRBV6-5 and TRBJ1-2; no definite D call. The CDR3 covers 13 residues. Germline-derived CDR1 and CDR2 are MNHEY and SVGAGI. Trimming removed 10 bases at V and 8 bases at J, with 20 bases between. CDR3 sequence: CATVRTGNGGYTF. CDR3 bases: TGTGCCACCGTGAGGACGGGGAATGGAGGCTACACCTTC.

This clone occurred once. The J gene is TRBJ1-6, the V gene TRBV11-2; 10 bases match TRBD1. Germline V gives CDR1 SGHAT, CDR2 FQNNGV. V was clipped by 5 bases and J by 11 bases; unmatched bases: 12. The CDR3 runs 16 residues. The CDR3 DNA sequence: TGTGCCAGCAGCCCGACGACAGGGGGCCGGGGGCCACCCCTCCACTTT. Amino acids: CASSPTTGGRGPPLHF.

This rearrangement joins TRBV6-4 to TRBJ1-4, with 9 bases identical to TRBD1. Losses at the gene ends were 6 bases for V and 7 bases for J; bases not matched to a gene: 9. CDR3 length: 15 residues. Germline V gene lookup returns CDR1 MRHNA and CDR2 SNTAGT. This CDR3 is CASSPTGGPGEKLFF. The CDR3 bases are TGTGCCAGCAGCCCTACAGGGGGCCCAGGTGAAAAACTGTTTTTT.

This clone was detected only once. The chain uses TRBV15 and TRBJ2-3, with 12 bases lining up with TRBD2. The germline V gene has CDR1 LNHNV and CDR2 YYDKDF (reference sequence). The V segment lost 3 bases and the J segment 4 bases; nucleotides outside the gene matches: 5. CDR3 length: 16 residues. The CDR3 sequence: CATSSVTSGSPDTQYF. The CDR3 nucleotides are TGTGCCACCAGCAGCGTGACTAGCGGGAGTCCAGATACGCAGTATTTT.

The chain joins TRBV29-1 to TRBJ2-3; maybe TRBD2 (7 bases). The ends were cut back, 6 bases at V and 2 bases at J, with 30 bases in the middle. The CDR3 totals 19 residues. Germline lookup yields CDR1 SQVTM and CDR2 ANQGSEA. For the CDR3, the DNA is TGCAGCGTCGGACGGACTAGTAGGCTAGTTGGGGGCTTCACAGATACGCAGTATTTT. It encodes CSVGRTSRLVGGFTDTQYF.

This chain connects TRBV19 to TRBJ2-1; 8 bases line up with TRBD1. Trimming removed 5 bases from V and 3 bases from J; junction bases left unmatched: 9. The CDR3 contains 16 residues. Germline assignment: CDR1 LNHDA and CDR2 SQIVND (reference sequence). CDR3 bases: TGTGCCAGTAGTCCACGACAGGGGTCCAACTACAATGAGCAGTTCTTC. Its protein product is CASSPRQGSNYNEQFF.

V is TRBV4-2 and J is TRBJ1-6; 7 positions match TRBD1. The CDR3 is made up of 16 amino acids. Unmatched junction bases numbered 10, after V lost 6 bases and J lost 5 bases. Germline assignment: CDR1 LGHNA and CDR2 YNFKEQ. CDR3 sequence (DNA): TGTGCCAGCAGTCCGAGCAGGGGGAATGATAATTCACCCCTCCACTTT. Protein: CASSPSRGNDNSPLHF.

Note on this clone: Other DNA sequences in this sample translate to the same CDR3. This chain connects TRBV18 to TRBJ1-5; D gene ambiguous. V was cut by 2 bases and J by 4 bases, with 6 bases left in between. Per germline, CDR1 KGHSH and CDR2 LQKENI. This CDR3 contains 13 residues. The CDR3 bases are TGTGCCAGCTCACCAGACGGTAATCAGCCCCAGCATTTT. This translates into CASSPDGNQPQHF.

This clone was seen once. The chain has TRBV12-2 and TRBJ1-5. TRBV12-2 is recorded as a pseudogene. There are 17 residues in the CDR3. The CDR3 protein is CASRLDGDVVGNQPQHF. CDR3 DNA sequence: TGTGCAAGTCGCTTAGATGGGGATGTGGTGGGCAATCAGCCCCAGCATTTT.

CDR3 protein: CASSQAATGANVLTF. CDR3 nucleotide sequence: TGCGCCAGCAGCCAAGCTGCAACTGGGGCCAACGTCCTGACTTTC. The V and J genes are TRBV4-3 and TRBJ2-6; unclear D gene. In germline, CDR1 is LGHNA, CDR2 YSLEER. Between the trimmed V and J ends, which lost 1 base and 2 bases, there was a span of 6 bases. CDR3 length: 15 amino acids.

V gene TRBV5-5 combines with J gene TRBJ2-7, with 7 bases matching TRBD1. V dropped 7 bases and J dropped 5; count of bases not matched to a gene: 6. Germline-derived CDR1 and CDR2 are SGHKS and YYEKEE (reference sequence). The CDR3 spans 12 residues. The CDR3 protein is CASVDRDHEQYF. In DNA form, the CDR3 reads TGTGCCAGCGTTGACAGGGACCACGAGCAGTACTTC.

V is TRBV6-5 and J is TRBJ1-1; D ambiguous. This CDR3 spans 13 amino acids. Germline CDR1 MNHEY, CDR2 SVGAGI. V was shortened by 6 bases and J by 1 base, with 9 bases between the two germline ends. CDR3 in amino acids: CASSHSWNTEAFF. Written as DNA, the CDR3 is TGTGCCAGCAGCCACTCATGGAACACTGAAGCTTTCTTT.

This chain joins TRBV18 and TRBJ2-7; 7 nucleotides match TRBD1. The V and J ends lost 5 bases and 0 bases, in that order; junction bases with no gene match: 7. Per the germline V gene, CDR1 is KGHSH and CDR2 is LQKENI. This CDR3 spans 15 amino acids. CDR3: CASSFGRDSSYEQYF. The CDR3 bases are TGTGCCAGCTCATTCGGTCGGGACAGCTCCTACGAGCAGTACTTC.

This clone is a singleton in its sample. This sequence joins TRBV7-3 and TRBJ1-1; 7 nucleotides agree with TRBD1. Germline loops: CDR1 SGHTA, CDR2 FQGTGA. CDR3 length equals 16 residues. V lost 5 bases to trimming and J lost 6 bases; unmatched junction nucleotides: 15. CDR3 region: CASSPQKTGIAAEAFF. CDR3 nucleotide sequence: TGTGCCAGCAGCCCCCAGAAGACAGGGATTGCCGCTGAAGCTTTCTTT.

CDR3 sequence reads: CASSLLRGDEKLFF. The CDR3 bases are TGTGCCAGCAGCTTATTAAGGGGGGATGAAAAACTGTTTTTT. This chain joins TRBV7-2 and TRBJ1-4; possible D gene TRBD1, 6 bases. CDR1 and CDR2 from the germline V gene are SGHTA and FQGNSA. V gave up 2 bases and J gave up 6 bases, with 10 bases separating them. The CDR3 runs 14 residues.

The chain has TRBV28 and TRBJ1-3; TRBD1 matches at 9 bases. The CDR3 is 14 residues long. Germline V CDR1 and CDR2: MDHEN, SYDVKM. Unmatched junction bases numbered 2, after V lost 6 bases and J lost 2 bases. This CDR3 is CASRRTGAGNTIYF. The CDR3 region has the DNA TGTGCCAGCAGGAGGACAGGGGCTGGAAACACCATATATTTT.

The table lists this clone with a count of one. The genes are TRBV6-2 or TRBV6-3 and TRBJ1-1, with a weak D call TRBD1 (5 bases). The V gene's germline CDR1 is MNHEY and CDR2 SVGEGT. The V end was cut by 8 bases, the J end by 6 bases, with 22 bases between. This CDR3 region has 15 residues. The DNA of the CDR3 is TGTGCCAGCGGCCATTCGCCGGGGCTTGGTGCTGAAGCTTTCTTT. Translating gives CASGHSPGLGAEAFF.

This chain uses TRBV28 with TRBJ1-6; D call uncertain. The CDR3 runs to 14 residues. Trimming took off 3 bases at V and 6 bases at J, with 9 bases between the two ends. Germline V CDR1 and CDR2: MDHEN, SYDVKM. CDR3 DNA: TGTGCCAGCAGTTTCGCCAGGCTTAATTCACCCCTCCACTTT. Translating gives CASSFARLNSPLHF.

This clone was picked up one time. This chain uses TRBV14 with TRBJ1-2; D uncertain. The CDR3 consists of 15 residues. Germline assignment: CDR1 SGHDN and CDR2 FVKESK. Trimming shortened V by 4 bases and J by 1 base, and 13 bases separated the two germline ends. Written as DNA, the CDR3 is TGTGCCAGCAGCCCCGGGAGGCGGGGTAACTATGGCTACACCTTC. Its translation: CASSPGRRGNYGYTF.